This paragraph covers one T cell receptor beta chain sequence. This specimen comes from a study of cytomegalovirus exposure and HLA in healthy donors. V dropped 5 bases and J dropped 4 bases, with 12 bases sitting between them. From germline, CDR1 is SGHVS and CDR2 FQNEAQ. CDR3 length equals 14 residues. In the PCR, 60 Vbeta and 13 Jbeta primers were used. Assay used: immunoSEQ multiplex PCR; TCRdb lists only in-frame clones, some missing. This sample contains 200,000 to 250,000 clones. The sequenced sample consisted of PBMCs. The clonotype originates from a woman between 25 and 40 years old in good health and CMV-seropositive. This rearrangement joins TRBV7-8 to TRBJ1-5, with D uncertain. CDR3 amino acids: CASSLREGNQPQHF. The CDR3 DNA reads TGTGCCAGCAGCCTCCGGGAGGGAAATCAGCCCCAGCATTTT.